This TCR beta chain was documented in a study of PD-1 blockade in mismatch repair-deficient tumors. Study background: All were previously treated, progressing patients with 12 mismatch repair-deficient cancer types.

In the case of this clone: Its cognate antigen is unknown.

J lost 4 bases, V lost 3 bases, and 9 bases had no gene match. The CDR3 spans 15 residues. The germline gives CDR1 SGHRS, CDR2 YFSETQ. Study findings and constraints: After pembrolizumab, tumor-resident clones rose rapidly, then generally contracted before radiologic responses.

Every patient had mismatch repair deficiency by PCR or immunohistochemistry. Three pembrolizumab responders had their TCRs sequenced. The method was immunoSEQ multiplex PCR; TCRdb's version includes in-frame clones alone and lacks a portion of them. The sample records roughly 120,000 clones, about nine tenths being singletons. The chain recombines TRBV5-1 with TRBJ2-7, with 8 positions matching TRBD1. The sample consisted of peripheral blood, taken 72 weeks after starting pembrolizumab. This TCR came from an adult with mismatch repair-deficient cancer. In DNA, the CDR3 is TGCGCCAGCAGCTCTGCTGTGCACAGGGGGTACGAGCAGTACTTC. This sequence encodes CASSSAVHRGYEQYF.